This T cell receptor beta chain stems from a study of blood T cell repertoires in COVID-19. As for the study in general: The United States, Italy and Spain provided the acute and convalescent COVID-19 samples. The cDNA or gDNA used as material had been derived from T cells, B-cell-depleted T cells, or PBMCs.

This CDR3 has 16 residues. CDR1 is SGHTA, CDR2 FQGNSA, per germline. With 5 bases clipped from V and 5 bases from J, the junction kept 11 bases outside the gene matches. This clone was recorded once. Per the original methods: Scientists estimated how many nucleated cells there were by amplifying reference gene primers. Generated by immunoSEQ multiplex PCR, the TCRdb table keeps only in-frame clones and is missing some. From that table come the V and J calls and clone size; the DNA was used to work out D and trimming. The top ten hold around 1.2% of the sample, which has 200,000 to 250,000 clones, roughly nine tenths seen once.

V usage is TRBV7-2 and J usage is TRBJ2-1; 8 positions agree with TRBD2. This receptor was obtained from a man between 25 and 39 years old with acute or convalescent COVID-19. The sample taken for sequencing was peripheral blood. This CDR3 is CASSLLRLASHNEQFF. The DNA for the CDR3 is TGTGCCAGCAGCCTATTGAGACTAGCGAGCCACAATGAGCAGTTCTTC. Filled out from reference TRBV7-2 and TRBJ2-1, the complete variable domain reads GAGVSQSPSNKVTEKGKDVELRCDPISGHTALYWYRQSLGQGLEFLIYFQGNSAPDKSGLPSDRFSAERTGGSVSTLTIQRTQQEDSAVYLCASSLLRLASHNEQFFGPGTRLTVL.